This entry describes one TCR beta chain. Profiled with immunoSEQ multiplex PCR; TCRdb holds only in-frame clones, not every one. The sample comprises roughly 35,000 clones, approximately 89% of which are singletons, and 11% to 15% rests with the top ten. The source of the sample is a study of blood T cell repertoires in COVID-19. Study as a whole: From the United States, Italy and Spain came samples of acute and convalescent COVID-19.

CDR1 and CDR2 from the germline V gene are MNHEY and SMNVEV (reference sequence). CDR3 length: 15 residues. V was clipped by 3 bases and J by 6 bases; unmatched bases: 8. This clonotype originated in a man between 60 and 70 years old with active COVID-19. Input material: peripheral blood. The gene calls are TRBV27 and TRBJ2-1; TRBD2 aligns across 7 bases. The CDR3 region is CASSFVREYINEQFF. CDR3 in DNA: TGTGCCAGCAGTTTCGTGCGGGAGTATATCAATGAGCAGTTCTTC.